The 20 T cell receptor beta chains below all came from one sample that was sequenced in a study of shared clonotypes between healthy human individuals. Data came from immunoSEQ multiplex PCR; TCRdb stores just in-frame clones and leaves some out. The data hold 2 million or so clones, with about 95% observed a single time. The naive CD8 fraction comprised CD45RO-negative cells positively selected for CCR7 and excluded terminally differentiated effector memory CD45RA+ cells. Input material: naive CD8+ T cells sorted from blood. The origin of the receptors is a man younger than 35 in good health.

V is TRBV6-5 and J is TRBJ2-2; D is unresolved. CDR1 and CDR2 from the germline V gene are MNHEY and SVGAGI. The V gene lost 0 bases and the J gene lost 11 bases, with 10 bases spanning the gap. This CDR3 is 13 amino acids long. The DNA for the CDR3 is TGTGCCAGCAGTTACTCCGGGCAGGATGAGCTGTTTTTT. This translates into CASSYSGQDELFF.

This chain connects TRBV6-6 to TRBJ2-5; TRBD2 agrees at 9 bases. Per germline, CDR1 MNHNY and CDR2 SVGAGI (reference sequence). J gave up 4 bases and V 0 bases, and 3 bases lay outside the gene matches. The CDR3 loop spans 15 amino acids. The CDR3 here is CASSYSSGRGETQYF. For the CDR3, the DNA is TGTGCCAGCAGTTACTCTAGCGGGAGAGGAGAGACCCAGTACTTC.

The chain has TRBV9 and TRBJ1-1; D is unclear. V lost 4 bases, J lost 1 base, and 11 bases lay in between. This CDR3 contains 14 residues. The germline CDR1 and CDR2 sequences are SGDLS and YYNGEE. This CDR3 is CASSLRTENTEAFF. The CDR3 region has the DNA TGTGCCAGCAGCTTACGGACGGAGAACACTGAAGCTTTCTTT.

This chain joins TRBV7-6 and TRBJ2-1, with D possibly being TRBD2 (5 bases). Germline V gene lookup returns CDR1 SGHVS and CDR2 FNYEAQ. The V and J ends lost 3 bases and 7 bases respectively, with 16 bases between them. This CDR3 spans 15 amino acids. The CDR3 bases are TGTGCCAGCAGCTTGCTCTGGAGTAGGAGGAATGAGCAGTTCTTC. Protein sequence: CASSLLWSRRNEQFF.

This sequence joins TRBV30 and TRBJ2-3; D is uncertain. Trimming took 2 bases from V and 0 from J, leaving 9 bases between them. Germline-derived CDR1 and CDR2 are GTSNPN and SVGIG (reference sequence). This CDR3 region has 14 residues. CDR3 DNA sequence: TGTGCCTGGAGTCTAGTCACTAGCACAGATACGCAGTATTTT. This encodes CAWSLVTSTDTQYF.

This chain links TRBV29-1 with TRBJ1-1; TRBD1 matches at 9 bases. CDR1 is SQVTM and CDR2 is ANQGSEA in the germline V gene. J gave up 7 bases and V 0 bases, and 9 bases lay outside the gene matches. This CDR3 spans 15 amino acids. The CDR3 spells CSVEEQNRGPGEAFF. The CDR3 DNA is TGCAGCGTTGAAGAGCAAAACAGGGGGCCCGGTGAAGCTTTCTTT.

As concerns this clone: This sample also contains other DNA sequences that code for the same CDR3. This chain uses TRBV5-1 with TRBJ2-7, with 7 bases aligning to TRBD1. Losses at the gene ends were 2 bases for V and 4 bases for J; bases not matched to a gene: 3. Germline loops: CDR1 SGHRS, CDR2 YFSETQ. The CDR3 totals 13 residues. In DNA, the CDR3 is TGCGCCAGCAGCTTCGGACAGGCGTACGAGCAGTACTTC. It specifies CASSFGQAYEQYF.

This sequence joins TRBV29-1 and TRBJ2-7; 8 positions agree with TRBD1. Per the germline V gene, CDR1 is SQVTM and CDR2 is ANQGSEA. The CDR3 covers 13 residues. V lost 5 bases to trimming and J lost 2 bases; unmatched junction nucleotides: 5. Here the CDR3 reads CSVSTGGTYEQYF. For the CDR3, the DNA is TGCAGCGTTTCTACAGGGGGAACCTACGAGCAGTACTTC.

This clone was seen just once. The chain carries TRBV10-3 and TRBJ2-1; weak D call: TRBD2 (5 bases). The CDR3 is made up of 15 amino acids. V was shortened by 4 bases and J by 4 bases, with 14 bases between the two germline ends. Germline V gives CDR1 ENHRY, CDR2 SYGVKD. The DNA for the CDR3 is TGTGCCATCAGTGTTCGGGCGGGCCCTTACAATGAGCAGTTCTTC. This encodes CAISVRAGPYNEQFF.

The rearrangement joins TRBV7-9 to TRBJ1-5; D is uncertain. The V gene's germline CDR1 is SEHNR and CDR2 FQNEAQ (reference sequence). Trimming left V 3 bases short and J 0 bases short, with 9 bases between. The CDR3 sequence is 15 residues long. The CDR3 coding sequence is TGTGCCAGCAGCTTTAGTGGGGATAGCAATCAGCCCCAGCATTTT. Translation gives CASSFSGDSNQPQHF.

This chain joins TRBV6-5 and TRBJ1-5; D gene uncertain. V shed 5 bases and J shed 3 bases, with 8 bases lying between them. Germline lookup yields CDR1 MNHEY and CDR2 SVGAGI. The CDR3 covers 13 residues. The CDR3 here is CASSNGLNQPQHF. The CDR3 region has the DNA TGTGCCAGCAGTAATGGGCTCAATCAGCCCCAGCATTTT.

The V call is TRBV30, the J call TRBJ2-5; D tentatively reads TRBD1 or TRBD2 (5 bases each). CDR1 and CDR2 (germline): GTSNPN, SVGIG (reference sequence). The germline V and J ends were trimmed by 3 bases and 4 bases, with 12 bases remaining between them. The CDR3 length is 13 residues. The CDR3 region is CAWSPLGVETQYF. The DNA for the CDR3 is TGTGCCTGGAGCCCTCTGGGGGTAGAGACCCAGTACTTC.

V is TRBV27 and J is TRBJ2-7, with D tentatively TRBD1 or TRBD2 (6 bases each). The CDR3 extends over 14 amino acids. Germline V gene data show CDR1 as MNHEY and CDR2 as SMNVEV (reference sequence). V lost 6 bases and J lost 2, with 14 bases in between. DNA for the CDR3: TGTGCCAGCAGCCCCATAAGGGGGGCCTACGAGCAGTACTTC. It is translated as CASSPIRGAYEQYF.

DNA of the CDR3: TGTGCCAGTAAGGGACAGGGTGGAAGGGATGGCTACACCTTC. Its translation is CASKGQGGRDGYTF. J is TRBJ1-2 and V is TRBV19; 9 bases align to TRBD1. The CDR3 has 14 amino acids. Germline CDR1 is LNHDA and CDR2 is SQIVND (reference sequence). The ends lost 7 bases at V and 6 bases at J; junction bases unmatched: 9. Full variable domain (rest looked up from reference TRBV19 and TRBJ1-2): DGGITQSPKYLFRKEGQNVTLSCEQNLNHDAMYWYRQDPGQGLRLIYYSQIVNDFQKGDIAEGYSVSREKKESFPLTVTSAQKNPTAFYLCASKGQGGRDGYTFGSGTRLTVV.

This clone showed up just once. The V and J genes are TRBV13 and TRBJ2-7, with D maybe TRBD1 (6 bases). Germline V gene lookup returns CDR1 PRHDT and CDR2 FYEKMQ (reference sequence). V lost 0 bases and J 4 bases, leaving 10 bases between the germline ends. This CDR3 contains 14 residues. The CDR3 nucleotides are TGTGCCAGCAGCTTAGGAGGACAGCCGTACGAGCAGTACTTC. Translation: CASSLGGQPYEQYF.

The chain joins TRBV29-1 to TRBJ2-7; no clear D. The CDR3 sequence is 12 residues long. V gave up 5 bases and J gave up 2 bases, with 10 bases separating them. CDR1 and CDR2 from the germline V gene are SQVTM and ANQGSEA. The CDR3 DNA follows: TGCAGCGTTTCGGTCAGCGCCTACGAGCAGTACTTC. Translated: CSVSVSAYEQYF.

J is TRBJ2-1 and V is TRBV27; TRBD2 might be the D (5 bases). Trimming took off 5 bases at V and 0 bases at J, with 11 bases between the two ends. CDR3 length: 15 amino acids. Germline CDR1 MNHEY, CDR2 SMNVEV (reference sequence). The CDR3 DNA is TGTGCCAGCAGTCTGGCCACTAGCTCCTACAATGAGCAGTTCTTC. Translated: CASSLATSSYNEQFF.

A remark on this clone: The same CDR3 can be traced to other DNA sequences in this sample. The V gene is TRBV13, the J gene TRBJ2-7; perhaps TRBD2 as D (6 bases). Germline V CDR1 and CDR2: PRHDT, FYEKMQ (reference sequence). The CDR3 totals 14 residues. Trimming cost V 0 bases and J 2 bases, with 8 bases left between them. CDR3 DNA: TGTGCCAGCAGCTTAGGGGGGGGACCCTACGAGCAGTACTTC. Translation: CASSLGGGPYEQYF.

The rearrangement uses TRBV4-3 and TRBJ1-1; D unresolved. The V gene's germline CDR1 is LGHNA and CDR2 YSLEER. The V and J ends lost 3 bases and 4 bases respectively, with 9 bases between them. CDR3 length equals 13 residues. CDR3 coding DNA: TGCGCCAGCAGCCAGGCCCGTTTCACTGAAGCTTTCTTT. It specifies CASSQARFTEAFF.

The chain joins TRBV20-1 to TRBJ2-5; D not resolved. There are 11 residues in the CDR3. V was trimmed by 6 bases and J by 3 bases, leaving 8 bases between them. Per the germline V gene, CDR1 is DFQATT and CDR2 is SNEGSKA (reference sequence). In DNA, the CDR3 is TGCAGTGCGCCATCCGAAGAGACCCAGTACTTC. Amino acids: CSAPSEETQYF.